The 20 T cell receptor beta chains below come from one sample, sequenced in a study of cytomegalovirus exposure and HLA in healthy donors. The PCR was carried out with 60 Vbeta primers and 13 Jbeta primers. The method was immunoSEQ multiplex PCR; TCRdb's version includes in-frame clones alone and lacks a portion of them. Of 80,000 to 90,000 clones in the sample, approximately 80% were seen once. Source material: PBMCs. These receptor sequences come from a woman aged 25 to 39 in good health and CMV-seronegative.

In this sample, this clone turned up once. J is TRBJ2-3 and V is TRBV19, with TRBD2 matching over 7 bases. The CDR3 totals 14 residues. The germline V gene encodes CDR1 LNHDA and CDR2 SQIVND (reference sequence). V lost 5 bases and J lost 4; bases outside the gene matches: 6. CDR3 sequence: CASSRGTTADTQYF. The CDR3 DNA sequence: TGTGCCAGTAGTCGAGGGACTACCGCAGATACGCAGTATTTT.

The genes are TRBV5-6 and TRBJ1-1, with D possibly being TRBD1 (6 bases). This CDR3 has 14 residues. Germline lookup yields CDR1 SGHDT and CDR2 YYEEEE. V was trimmed by 4 bases and J by 6 bases, leaving 16 bases between them. For the CDR3, the DNA is TGTGCCAGCAGCCCTGGATGGGGGCCCTCTGAAGCTTTCTTT. This translates into CASSPGWGPSEAFF.

The chain joins TRBV19 to TRBJ2-3; 7 bases are a match to TRBD2. V was clipped by 5 bases and J by 6 bases; unmatched bases: 8. CDR1 and CDR2 from the germline V gene are LNHDA and SQIVND (reference sequence). The CDR3 runs 14 residues. CDR3 amino acids: CASSGGGGTDTQYF. CDR3 sequence (DNA): TGTGCCAGTAGTGGTGGGGGGGGGACGGATACGCAGTATTTT. Combining the CDR3 with reference TRBV19 and TRBJ2-3 gives the whole variable domain DGGITQSPKYLFRKEGQNVTLSCEQNLNHDAMYWYRQDPGQGLRLIYYSQIVNDFQKGDIAEGYSVSREKKESFPLTVTSAQKNPTAFYLCASSGGGGTDTQYFGPGTRLTVL.

Of note for this clone: The junction differs from germline at one of its ends, possibly a read error. This chain joins TRBV15 and TRBJ2-5; a possible D gene is TRBD2 (6 bases). Per germline, CDR1 LNHNV and CDR2 YYDKDF (reference sequence). CDR3 length: 13 amino acids. CDR3 in DNA: TGTGCCACCAGCAGGTCGGGAGTAGAGGCCCAGTACTTC. It specifies CATSRSGVEAQYF.

The J gene is TRBJ2-1, the V gene TRBV28; 8 nucleotides agree with TRBD2. The V and J ends lost 6 bases and 5 bases, in that order; junction bases with no gene match: 3. Germline lookup yields CDR1 MDHEN and CDR2 SYDVKM. The CDR3 loop spans 13 amino acids. CDR3 in amino acids: CASRTSGNNEQFF. The CDR3 bases are TGTGCCAGCAGAACTAGCGGTAACAATGAGCAGTTCTTC.

This chain uses TRBV27 with TRBJ1-5; tentatively, D is TRBD1 (6 bases). V was cut by 5 bases and J by 3 bases, with 17 bases left in between. Germline V gene sequence: CDR1 MNHEY, CDR2 SMNVEV (reference sequence). The CDR3 extends over 16 amino acids. The CDR3 spells CASSPRTARNNQPQHF. For the CDR3, the DNA is TGTGCCAGCAGTCCCCGGACAGCCAGGAACAATCAGCCCCAGCATTTT.

This clone was recorded once. The chain couples TRBV4-2 to TRBJ2-2; a possible D gene is TRBD2 (6 bases). There are 16 residues in the CDR3. V was shortened by 6 bases and J by 0 bases, with 14 bases between the two germline ends. Germline V gene data show CDR1 as LGHNA and CDR2 as YNFKEQ. For the CDR3, the DNA is TGTGCCAGCAGTTCCCCCTCTAGCGCGAACACCGGGGAGCTGTTTTTT. The encoded protein is CASSSPSSANTGELFF.

The sample holds one count of this clone. The chain is built from TRBV7-9 and TRBJ1-4; a possible D gene is TRBD1 (6 bases). The germline CDR1 and CDR2 sequences are SEHNR and FQNEAQ (reference sequence). V was trimmed by 1 base and J by 5 bases, leaving 8 bases between them. The CDR3 covers 14 residues. The CDR3 here is CASSLGQVNEKLFF. The DNA of the CDR3 is TGTGCCAGCAGCTTAGGACAGGTCAATGAAAAACTGTTTTTT. The complete variable domain, with remaining parts taken from reference TRBV7-9 and TRBJ1-4, reads DTGVSQNPRHKITKRGQNVTFRCDPISEHNRLYWYRQTLGQGPEFLTYFQNEAQLEKSRLLSDRFSAERPKGSFSTLEIQRTEQGDSAMYLCASSLGQVNEKLFFGSGTQLSVL.

J is TRBJ1-1 and V is TRBV2; D uncertain. Germline CDR1 reads SNHLY; CDR2 reads FYNNEI. The CDR3 is 14 amino acids. The V end was cut by 7 bases, the J end by 0 bases, with 12 bases between. The CDR3 sequence: CASKVGDMNTEAFF. The CDR3 DNA is TGTGCCAGCAAGGTTGGAGATATGAACACTGAAGCTTTCTTT.

This chain joins TRBV7-9 and TRBJ2-5; maybe TRBD2 (6 bases). The germline V gene encodes CDR1 SEHNR and CDR2 FQNEAQ (reference sequence). The CDR3 spans 15 residues. V lost 1 base and J 1 base, leaving 10 bases between the germline ends. Here the CDR3 DNA reads TGTGCCAGCAGCTTAGGGCGGGGAATCCAAGAGACCCAGTACTTC. It translates to CASSLGRGIQETQYF.

Note on this clone: Germline and junction disagree at one end, which may indicate a read error. The gene calls are TRBV6-4 and TRBJ2-6; 9 nucleotides agree with TRBD1. Per germline, CDR1 MRHNA and CDR2 SNTAGT. The CDR3 contains 15 residues. The DNA of the CDR3 is TGTGCCACTGGGACAGGGACCTCTGGGGCCAACGGCCTGACTTTC. Translating gives CATGTGTSGANGLTF.

The chain employs TRBV19 and TRBJ2-4; TRBD2 agrees at 9 bases. This CDR3 spans 18 amino acids. CDR1 is LNHDA, CDR2 SQIVND, per germline (reference sequence). V lost 6 bases to trimming and J lost 0 bases; unmatched junction nucleotides: 12. CDR3: CASRPRTSAALAKNIQYF. The CDR3 coding sequence is TGTGCCAGTAGGCCCCGGACTAGCGCGGCTCTAGCCAAAAACATTCAGTACTTC.

V gene TRBV28 combines with J gene TRBJ2-7; perhaps TRBD1 as D (6 bases). CDR3 length: 15 amino acids. The V end lost 3 bases, the J end lost 2 bases, and 14 bases lay between the germline ends. Germline V gene sequence: CDR1 MDHEN, CDR2 SYDVKM. In nucleotides, the CDR3 is TGTGCCAGCAGTTTGGACAGCCTCAGTACCTACGAGCAGTACTTC. As protein: CASSLDSLSTYEQYF. Combining the CDR3 with reference TRBV28 and TRBJ2-7 gives the whole variable domain DVKVTQSSRYLVKRTGEKVFLECVQDMDHENMFWYRQDPGLGLRLIYFSYDVKMKEKGDIPEGYSVSREKKERFSLILESASTNQTSMYLCASSLDSLSTYEQYFGPGTRLTVT.

J is TRBJ2-7 and V is TRBV6-5, with 7 bases matching TRBD1. CDR1 is MNHEY and CDR2 is SVGAGI in the germline V gene. Trimming removed 8 bases from V and 3 bases from J; junction bases left unmatched: 10. This CDR3 is 14 amino acids long. The CDR3 DNA reads as TGTGCCAGCGGCCGTAACAGGGGTTTCTACGAGCAGTACTTC. Its translation: CASGRNRGFYEQYF.

J is TRBJ2-2 and V is TRBV21-1; the table names TRBD1, a call not compared with the DNA. TRBV21-1 is assigned pseudogene status. CDR3 size: 14 residues. The CDR3 DNA follows: TGTGCCAGCAGCTCCTCAGGGAACACCGGGGAGCTGTTTTTT. Translation: CASSSSGNTGELFF.

The J gene is TRBJ2-5, the V gene TRBV7-3, with 7 bases lining up with TRBD2. The J segment lost 2 bases and the V segment lost 5 bases, leaving 2 bases of the junction unmatched. CDR3 length equals 13 residues. CDR1 is SGHTA, CDR2 FQGTGA, per germline. CDR3 region: CASSPGGQETQYF. CDR3 coding DNA: TGTGCCAGCAGCCCCGGGGGGCAAGAGACCCAGTACTTC. Using reference TRBV7-3 and TRBJ2-5 for the parts outside the CDR3, the full variable domain is GAGVSQTPSNKVTEKGKYVELRCDPISGHTALYWYRQSLGQGPEFLIYFQGTGAADDSGLPNDRFFAVRPEGSVSTLKIQRTERGDSAVYLCASSPGGQETQYFGPGTRLLVL.

V and J are TRBV28 and TRBJ1-2, with TRBD1 matching over 9 bases. Trimming removed 5 bases from V and 4 bases from J; junction bases left unmatched: 5. The CDR3 is 14 amino acids. Germline V gene sequence: CDR1 MDHEN, CDR2 SYDVKM. CDR3 in amino acids: CASSPTGGSYGYTF. CDR3 nucleotide sequence: TGTGCCAGCAGTCCGACAGGGGGAAGCTATGGCTACACCTTC.

The chain carries TRBV5-1 and TRBJ2-1; 7 bases agree with TRBD2. This CDR3 is 16 amino acids long. Germline values: CDR1 SGHRS, CDR2 YFSETQ. J lost 2 bases, V lost 3 bases, and 8 bases had no gene match. The CDR3 reads CASSYGEGSAYNEQFF. CDR3 nucleotides: TGCGCCAGCAGCTATGGGGAGGGGAGCGCCTACAATGAGCAGTTCTTC.

J is TRBJ2-2 and V is TRBV14, with D perhaps matching TRBD1 (5 bases). Trimming left V 3 bases short and J 1 base short, with 12 bases between. Per the germline V gene, CDR1 is SGHDN and CDR2 is FVKESK. This CDR3 is built from 16 residues. Written as DNA, the CDR3 is TGTGCCAGCAGCCAGTGGCAGGGCCTGAACACCGGGGAGCTGTTTTTT. It yields the protein CASSQWQGLNTGELFF. Full variable domain (outside the CDR3, taken from reference TRBV14 and TRBJ2-2): EAGVTQFPSHSVIEKGQTVTLRCDPISGHDNLYWYRRVMGKEIKFLLHFVKESKQDESGMPNNRFLAERTGGTYSTLKVQPAELEDSGVYFCASSQWQGLNTGELFFGEGSRLTVL.

J is TRBJ2-5 and V is TRBV9, with 11 bases fitting TRBD1. CDR1 is SGDLS and CDR2 is YYNGEE in the germline V gene. CDR3 length: 15 amino acids. J lost 6 bases, V lost 2 bases, and 6 bases had no gene match. Here the CDR3 DNA reads TGTGCCAGCAGCGTCGGGACAGGGGGTTTACAGACCCAGTACTTC. Protein sequence: CASSVGTGGLQTQYF.